These T cell receptor beta chains were read from a single sample in a study of T cells in Graves' hyperthyroidism and ophthalmopathy. Each CDR3 protein gets one entry after TCRdb re-called the multiplex PCR reads with MiXCR. The sample carries approximately 510,000 distinct CDR3 sequences, around 20% recorded once. Sequencing used blood. The receptor set was obtained from a man aged 18 to 35 with Graves' hyperthyroidism. CDR3s include the opening cysteine and the closing phenylalanine or tryptophan. A D gene is named only where the DNA matches it firmly. Not all rows give a size; the values are once, few, many and, for expanded clones, a class.

d_gene	abundance	v_gene	j_gene	CDR3nt	CDR3aa
NA	many	TRBV7-4	TRBJ1-2	TGTGCCAGCAGCTTAGATGGAGGGGGGAACAACTATGGCTACACCTTC	CASSLDGGGNNYGYTF
TRBD1	NA	TRBV5-1	TRBJ1-5	TGCGCCAGCAGCTTGGCGGGACAGGGTACCAATCAGCCCCAGCATTTT	CASSLAGQGTNQPQHF
NA	many	TRBV2	TRBJ1-1	TGTGCCAGCAACTCACCGATCAGGGAAATGAACACTGAAGCTTTCTTT	CASNSPIREMNTEAFF
NA	NA	TRBV12-3/TRBV12-4	TRBJ1-1	TGTGCCAGCAGTTTATGGTCAGGGAGCGGGGCTTTCTTT	CASSLWSGSGAFF
TRBD1	many	TRBV20-1	TRBJ1-1	TGCAGTGCTAGAGATCAGCGGCAGGGGGCGCGGACTGAAGCTTTCTTT	CSARDQRQGARTEAFF
NA	few	TRBV27	TRBJ2-7	TGTGCCAGCAGTTTATCGAAGGGGGGCTACGAGCAGTACTTC	CASSLSKGGYEQYF
NA	NA	TRBV7-8	TRBJ2-7	TGTGCCAGCAGTTCGAGGACTATCGAGCAGTACTTC	CASSSRTIEQYF
NA	many	TRBV19	TRBJ1-1	TGTGCCAGTAATTATCGGGGTGGTACTGAAGCTTTCTTT	CASNYRGGTEAFF
NA	many	TRBV11-2	TRBJ1-1	TGTGCCAGCAGCTTAGCCGGGTTGGCTGAAGCTTTCTTT	CASSLAGLAEAFF
NA	NA	TRBV7-8	TRBJ2-7	TGTGCCAGCAGCCAGCTGGGGTTTGAGGGCTACGAGCAGTACTTC	CASSQLGFEGYEQYF
TRBD1	few	TRBV12-3/TRBV12-4	TRBJ1-1	TGTGCCAGCAGCCGCGAACAGGGGATGAGGGCTGAAGCTTTCTTT	CASSREQGMRAEAFF
NA	many	TRBV7-8	TRBJ1-5	TGTGCCAGCAGTTCACGAGCCCAGCCCCAGCATTTT	CASSSRAQPQHF
NA	many	TRBV6-2/TRBV6-3	TRBJ2-2	TGTGCCAGCAACAACAGGGAAACCGGGGAGCTGTTTTTT	CASNNRETGELFF
TRBD1	many	TRBV12-3/TRBV12-4	TRBJ1-2	TGTGCCAGCACTACAGGGGGCCAATATGGCTACACCTTC	CASTTGGQYGYTF
NA	many	TRBV6-2/TRBV6-3	TRBJ1-5	TGTGCCAGCGAAAAAGGAAGCAATCAGCCCCAGCATTTT	CASEKGSNQPQHF
NA	NA	TRBV29-1	TRBJ2-7	TGCCGCGCGCCAGGGAAGGACTACGAGCAGTACTTC	CRAPGKDYEQYF
TRBD1	few	TRBV24-1	TRBJ2-5	TGTGCCACCAGTGATTTACCGGGACAGCAAATCCAAGAGACCCAGTACTTC	CATSDLPGQQIQETQYF
NA	NA	TRBV11-2	TRBJ1-2	TGTTCCAGCAGCCAAGGTATAACGAGAAAGGGGCTTAACTATGGCTACACCTTC	CSSSQGITRKGLNYGYTF
NA	many	TRBV12-3/TRBV12-4	TRBJ1-3	TGTGCCAGCAGCGCCTCCCGGCAAGGGAGGGGAAACACCATATATTTT	CASSASRQGRGNTIYF
TRBD1	NA	TRBV5-1	TRBJ1-6	TGCGCCAGCAGCTTACCGGGACAGGATAATTCACCCCTCCACTTT	CASSLPGQDNSPLHF
TRBD2	many	TRBV7-9	TRBJ2-2	TGTGCCAGCAGTCGTAGCGGGAGCAACACCGGGGAGCTGTTTTTT	CASSRSGSNTGELFF
NA	few	TRBV19	TRBJ1-3	TGTGCCAGTAGTATGACTTCGGGGACTCTAGCTGGAAACACCATATATTTT	CASSMTSGTLAGNTIYF
TRBD1	many	TRBV6-5	TRBJ1-3	TGTGCCAGCAGTTTAAAGGGGGCGCGGGGAAACACCATATATTTT	CASSLKGARGNTIYF
NA	many	TRBV10-3	TRBJ1-2	TGTGCCATCTGGACGGGGGCGTCCCATGGCTACACCTTC	CAIWTGASHGYTF
NA	many	TRBV6-1	TRBJ1-5	TGTGCCAGCTCCTGGGCGTTGGATAAGGAGCCCCAGCATTTT	CASSWALDKEPQHF
NA	few	TRBV20-1	TRBJ1-5	TGCAGTGCTGGGCCTAGCCAGGGGCAATATAGCAATCAGCCCCAGCATTTT	CSAGPSQGQYSNQPQHF
NA	many	TRBV7-3	TRBJ1-1	TGTGCCAGCAGTTCTCGACAGCCTATCGAAGCTTTCTTT	CASSSRQPIEAFF
NA	NA	TRBV5-1	TRBJ2-2	TGCGCCAGCAGCTTTAAAGATCTGAACACCGGGGAGCTGTTTTTT	CASSFKDLNTGELFF
NA	NA	TRBV12-3/TRBV12-4	TRBJ2-7	TGTGCCAGCGCCCTCGGACAGAGCGAGCAGTACTTC	CASALGQSEQYF
NA	few	TRBV14	TRBJ1-2	TGTGCCAGCAGCCAAGGCGTTGGATATGGCTACACCTTC	CASSQGVGYGYTF
TRBD1	many	TRBV6-1	TRBJ2-5	TGTGCCAGCAGCCCCGGGACAGCTCAAGAGACCCAGTACTTC	CASSPGTAQETQYF
NA	many	TRBV24-1	TRBJ1-2	TGTGCCACCAGTGATCACCCTACGGCACAAGCTAACTATGGCTACACCTTC	CATSDHPTAQANYGYTF
NA	many	TRBV6-2/TRBV6-3	TRBJ2-7	TGTGCCAGCAACTGGGGCGGTTCCTACGAGCAGTACTTC	CASNWGGSYEQYF
NA	many	TRBV7-8	TRBJ2-7	TGTGCCAGCAGCTTAGGAGCGCGCGCTGCGGCGTACGAGCAGTACTTC	CASSLGARAAAYEQYF
NA	NA	TRBV9	TRBJ2-5	TGTGCCAGCAGCGTACAGGGGAAAGAGACCCAGTACTTC	CASSVQGKETQYF
TRBD1	NA	TRBV20-1	TRBJ2-7	TGCAGTGCTAGGAGTTATTCGACAGGGAAGAGGGAGCAGTACTTC	CSARSYSTGKREQYF
NA	NA	TRBV3-1	TRBJ1-1	TGTGCCAGCAGCACCCACTCAGGGAACACTGAAGCTTTCTTT	CASSTHSGNTEAFF
NA	many	TRBV11-2	TRBJ2-5	TGTGCCAGCAGCTTAGTAGGGACCCCTTCCGAGACCCAGTACTTC	CASSLVGTPSETQYF
NA	many	TRBV28	TRBJ2-7	TGTGCCAGCAGTGTCGCAGGGGACGAGCAGTACTTC	CASSVAGDEQYF
NA	many	TRBV15	TRBJ2-5	TGTGCCACCAGCAGAGAAGGGGTGTTAGAGGAGACCCAGTACTTC	CATSREGVLEETQYF
NA	many	TRBV4-1	TRBJ1-5	TGCGCCAGCAGCCAAGGGTGGCTGTTTCAGCCCCAGCATTTT	CASSQGWLFQPQHF
TRBD2	many	TRBV12-3/TRBV12-4	TRBJ2-4	TGTGCCAGCAGTTCCCAAGCGACTAGCTTGAACATTCAGTACTTC	CASSSQATSLNIQYF
TRBD1	many	TRBV28	TRBJ1-1	TGTGCCAGCAGATTGACAGGGGGCGTGGGCACTGAAGCTTTCTTT	CASRLTGGVGTEAFF
TRBD1	NA	TRBV6-1	TRBJ2-7	TGTGCCAGCAGGGGAGGACAGGGGGCACGAGAGCAGTACTTC	CASRGGQGAREQYF
TRBD1	many	TRBV2	TRBJ1-5	TGTGCCAGCAGGAGGACAGGGGGCGAGGGGCCCCAGCATTTT	CASRRTGGEGPQHF
NA	NA	TRBV11-2	TRBJ1-4	TGTGCCAGCAGCTTAGTTCAGGGGCAGGAAAAACTGTTTTTT	CASSLVQGQEKLFF